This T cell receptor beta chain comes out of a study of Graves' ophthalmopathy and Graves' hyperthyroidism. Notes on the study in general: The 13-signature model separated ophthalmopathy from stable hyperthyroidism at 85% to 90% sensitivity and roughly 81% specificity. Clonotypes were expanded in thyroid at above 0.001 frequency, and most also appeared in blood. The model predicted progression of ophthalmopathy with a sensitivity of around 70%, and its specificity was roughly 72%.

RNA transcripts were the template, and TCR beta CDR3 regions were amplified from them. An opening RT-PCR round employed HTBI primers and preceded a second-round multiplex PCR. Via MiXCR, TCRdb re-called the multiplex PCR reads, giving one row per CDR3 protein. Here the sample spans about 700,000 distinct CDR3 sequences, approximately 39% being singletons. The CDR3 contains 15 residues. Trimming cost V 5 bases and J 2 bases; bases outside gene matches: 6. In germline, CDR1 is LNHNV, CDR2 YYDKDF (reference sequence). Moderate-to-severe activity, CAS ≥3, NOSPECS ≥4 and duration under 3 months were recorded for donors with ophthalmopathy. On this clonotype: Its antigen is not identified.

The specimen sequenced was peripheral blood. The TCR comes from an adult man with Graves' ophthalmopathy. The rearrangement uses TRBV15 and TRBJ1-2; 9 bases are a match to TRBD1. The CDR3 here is CATSGPDRGNYGYTF. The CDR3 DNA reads TGTGCCACCAGCGGACCGGACAGGGGAAACTATGGCTACACCTTC.